This record looks at one TCR beta chain sequence and its context. The antigen is unknown. Vbeta (60) and Jbeta (13) primers were used in the PCR. Profiling relied on immunoSEQ multiplex PCR, and the TCRdb table lists in-frame clones only, not all of them. The sample contains some 130,000 clones, over 50% of which appear only once. This entry is derived from a study of cytomegalovirus exposure and HLA in healthy donors. Overall study results and limits: There were a few CMV-associated chains whose specificity for CMV antigens was confirmed in vitro. Immune exposure was documented only through CMV serostatus. TCR beta chain V- and J-gene trimming was linked, in a later analysis, to a missense variant in DCLRE1C.

The junction had 6 bases not matched to a gene; V was cut back by 0 bases and J by 7 bases. The germline CDR1 and CDR2 sequences are SGHDT and YYEEEE. This CDR3 contains 15 residues. The receptor was derived from a human donor in good health. The sequencing sample was made of PBMCs. The V and J genes are TRBV5-6 and TRBJ1-4; 7 nucleotides align to TRBD1. The CDR3 loop is CASSLAGTVFEKLFF. CDR3 nucleotide sequence: TGTGCCAGCAGCTTGGCTGGGACAGTTTTTGAAAAACTGTTTTTT.